What follows are 7 T cell receptor beta chains derived from one specimen sequenced in a study of memory CD4+ T cells and cytomegalovirus serostatus. Single viable CD3+CD4+CD8-CD45RO+ cells were sorted as the memory CD4+ T cells. Assay: immunoSEQ multiplex PCR; the TCRdb copy retains only in-frame clones and omits some. The repertoire holds about 73,000 clones, with 78% as singletons. Sequenced sample: memory CD4+ T cells from blood. The source of these receptors is an adult in good health and CMV-seropositive.

The CDR3 loop is CASSTRASTYEQYF. The CDR3 coding sequence is TGTGCCAGCAGTACTCGGGCCTCAACCTACGAGCAGTACTTC. The rearrangement uses TRBV27 and TRBJ2-7, with D unresolved. CDR1 is MNHEY and CDR2 is SMNVEV in the germline V gene (reference sequence). The ends were cut back, 5 bases at V and 2 bases at J, with 13 bases in the middle. CDR3 size: 14 residues.

On this clone itself: Within the sample, other DNA sequences also encode this same CDR3. The genes are TRBV6-1 and TRBJ2-2; D call uncertain. Germline CDR1 reads MNHNS; CDR2 reads SASEGT. This CDR3 has 13 amino acids. The germline V and J ends were trimmed by 6 bases and 2 bases, with 7 bases remaining between them. CDR3 nucleotides: TGTGCCAGCAGCTCGCGAAACACCGGGGAGCTGTTTTTT. Amino acids: CASSSRNTGELFF.

This chain joins TRBV7-9 and TRBJ2-4; D perhaps matches TRBD2 (6 bases). The CDR3 spans 12 residues. The germline V gene encodes CDR1 SEHNR and CDR2 FQNEAQ (reference sequence). Trimming shortened V by 1 base and J by 11 bases, and 9 bases separated the two germline ends. CDR3 coding DNA: TGTGCCAGCAGCTTAGGGGGGGACCTTCAGTACTTC. It codes for CASSLGGDLQYF. Together with reference TRBV7-9 and TRBJ2-4, the CDR3 gives the full variable domain: DTGVSQNPRHKITKRGQNVTFRCDPISEHNRLYWYRQTLGQGPEFLTYFQNEAQLEKSRLLSDRFSAERPKGSFSTLEIQRTEQGDSAMYLCASSLGGDLQYFGAGTRLSVL.

The V call is TRBV7-2, the J call TRBJ2-7; D is perhaps TRBD2 (7 bases). CDR1 is SGHTA, CDR2 FQGNSA, per germline. The CDR3 spans 15 residues. V was pared by 5 bases and J by 3 bases, with 17 bases between. The CDR3 protein is CASSVGGHLDYEQYF. As DNA, the CDR3 is TGTGCCAGCAGCGTCGGGGGGCATTTGGACTACGAGCAGTACTTC. Full variable domain (rest looked up from reference TRBV7-2 and TRBJ2-7): GAGVSQSPSNKVTEKGKDVELRCDPISGHTALYWYRQSLGQGLEFLIYFQGNSAPDKSGLPSDRFSAERTGGSVSTLTIQRTQQEDSAVYLCASSVGGHLDYEQYFGPGTRLTVT.

The V and J genes are TRBV30 and TRBJ1-2, with D unresolved. This CDR3 has 14 amino acids. CDR1 is GTSNPN and CDR2 is SVGIG in the germline V gene (reference sequence). V was pared by 0 bases and J by 2 bases, with 10 bases between. This chain's CDR3 is CAWSVLSQNYGYTF. In DNA, the CDR3 is TGTGCCTGGAGTGTTCTGTCCCAAAACTATGGCTACACCTTC.

This clone was seen a single time. The genes are TRBV30 and TRBJ1-3; D is ambiguous. There are 15 residues in the CDR3. Germline V gives CDR1 GTSNPN, CDR2 SVGIG (reference sequence). Trimming stripped 1 base from V and 0 bases from J, with 10 bases between. Here the CDR3 DNA reads TGTGCCTGGAGTGCCCCGCTCGGCTCTGGAAACACCATATATTTT. Its protein is CAWSAPLGSGNTIYF.

The chain recombines TRBV5-1 with TRBJ2-3; D not certain. CDR3 length: 16 residues. Deletions cut 3 bases from V and 0 bases from J, with 14 bases between. From germline, CDR1 is SGHRS and CDR2 YFSETQ. CDR3 sequence: CASSSRSVGSTDTQYF. The CDR3 region has the DNA TGCGCCAGCAGCTCCCGGAGTGTCGGTAGCACAGATACGCAGTATTTT. The variable domain in full, completed from reference TRBV5-1 and TRBJ2-3, reads KAGVTQTPRYLIKTRGQQVTLSCSPISGHRSVSWYQQTPGQGLQFLFEYFSETQRNKGNFPGRFSGRQFSNSRSEMNVSTLELGDSALYLCASSSRSVGSTDTQYFGPGTRLTVL.